A selection of T cell receptor beta chains follows, all from one sample in a study of shared clonotypes between healthy human individuals. Sequencing used immunoSEQ multiplex PCR; TCRdb keeps in-frame clones, though not all of them. The sample contains some 2.1 million clones, about 95% of which appear only once. Sample: naive CD4+ T cells sorted from blood. The origin of the receptors is a man aged 18-30 years in good health. The CDR3 runs from the conserved cysteine through the conserved F or W. Each record gives: clone size, J gene, D gene, V gene, CDR3 length, CDR3 protein, CDR3 DNA. A D gene is named only where the DNA matches it firmly. Some rows have no size entry. The others give once, few or many, or a class for an expanded clone.

clone size: .
J gene: TRBJ2-3
D gene: .
V gene: TRBV7-2
CDR3 length: 14
CDR3 protein: CASSLRPVEDTQYF
CDR3 DNA: TGTGCCAGCAGCTTACGCCCGGTGGAAGATACGCAGTATTTT

clone size: .
J gene: TRBJ2-7
D gene: .
V gene: TRBV5-1
CDR3 length: 16
CDR3 protein: CASSLGETITPYEQYF
CDR3 DNA: TGCGCCAGCAGCTTGGGAGAAACGATTACCCCTTACGAGCAGTACTTC

clone size: .
J gene: TRBJ1-5
D gene: .
V gene: TRBV2
CDR3 length: 15
CDR3 protein: CASSDVLRGTQPQHF
CDR3 DNA: TGTGCCAGCAGTGACGTATTAAGGGGGACCCAGCCCCAGCATTTT

clone size: .
J gene: TRBJ1-5
D gene: .
V gene: TRBV7-6
CDR3 length: 13
CDR3 protein: CASSATTDQPQHF
CDR3 DNA: TGTGCCAGCAGCGCGACGACAGATCAGCCCCAGCATTTT

clone size: .
J gene: TRBJ2-5
D gene: TRBD2
V gene: TRBV7-2
CDR3 length: 16
CDR3 protein: CASSLVWLAGDETQYF
CDR3 DNA: TGTGCCAGCAGCTTAGTGTGGCTAGCGGGAGACGAGACCCAGTACTTC

clone size: .
J gene: TRBJ2-1
D gene: .
V gene: TRBV12-5
CDR3 length: 16
CDR3 protein: CASGLARGLSYNEQFF
CDR3 DNA: TGTGCTAGTGGTTTGGCCCGGGGACTCTCCTACAATGAGCAGTTCTTC

clone size: .
J gene: TRBJ2-7
D gene: .
V gene: TRBV27
CDR3 length: 14
CDR3 protein: CASSLALGAYEQYF
CDR3 DNA: TGTGCCAGCAGTTTGGCACTGGGGGCCTACGAGCAGTACTTC

clone size: .
J gene: TRBJ2-1
D gene: TRBD2
V gene: TRBV4-1
CDR3 length: 17
CDR3 protein: CASSQGYSAGSYNEQFF
CDR3 DNA: TGCGCCAGCAGCCAAGGTTACTCAGCGGGAAGCTACAATGAGCAGTTCTTC

clone size: .
J gene: TRBJ2-3
D gene: .
V gene: TRBV29-1
CDR3 length: 11
CDR3 protein: CSGLFTDTQYF
CDR3 DNA: TGCAGCGGATTATTCACAGATACGCAGTATTTT

clone size: .
J gene: TRBJ1-1
D gene: .
V gene: TRBV11-2
CDR3 length: 15
CDR3 protein: CASSPMRTENTEAFF
CDR3 DNA: TGTGCCAGCAGCCCAATGCGGACAGAGAACACTGAAGCTTTCTTT

clone size: .
J gene: TRBJ1-6
D gene: .
V gene: TRBV6-4
CDR3 length: 13
CDR3 protein: CASSEGRVGTLHF
CDR3 DNA: TGTGCCAGCAGTGAAGGACGGGTTGGCACCCTCCACTTT

clone size: .
J gene: TRBJ2-2
D gene: TRBD2
V gene: TRBV7-9
CDR3 length: 15
CDR3 protein: CASSGLAGNTGELFF
CDR3 DNA: TGTGCCAGCAGCGGTCTAGCGGGGAACACCGGGGAGCTGTTTTTT

clone size: .
J gene: TRBJ2-7
D gene: .
V gene: TRBV18
CDR3 length: 15
CDR3 protein: CASSPPNKSSYEQYF
CDR3 DNA: TGTGCCAGCTCACCACCGAACAAGAGCTCCTACGAGCAGTACTTC

clone size: .
J gene: TRBJ1-1
D gene: .
V gene: TRBV20-1
CDR3 length: 11
CDR3 protein: CSASDGVGAFF
CDR3 DNA: TGCAGTGCTAGTGACGGGGTAGGGGCTTTCTTT

clone size: .
J gene: TRBJ1-1
D gene: .
V gene: TRBV6-4
CDR3 length: 15
CDR3 protein: CASSDSDRMNTEAFF
CDR3 DNA: TGTGCCAGCAGTGACAGCGACAGGATGAACACTGAAGCTTTCTTT

clone size: .
J gene: TRBJ2-1
D gene: TRBD2
V gene: TRBV30
CDR3 length: 13
CDR3 protein: CAQTSGVANEQFF
CDR3 DNA: TGTGCCCAAACTAGCGGGGTCGCCAATGAGCAGTTCTTC

clone size: .
J gene: TRBJ2-1
D gene: TRBD2
V gene: TRBV18
CDR3 length: 17
CDR3 protein: CASSPIDTSGGIYEQFF
CDR3 DNA: TGTGCCAGCTCACCAATTGACACAAGCGGGGGTATATACGAGCAGTTCTTC

clone size: .
J gene: TRBJ2-7
D gene: .
V gene: TRBV4-3
CDR3 length: 15
CDR3 protein: CASSQAAGEAYEQYF
CDR3 DNA: TGCGCCAGCAGCCAAGCGGCAGGGGAGGCCTACGAGCAGTACTTC

clone size: once
J gene: TRBJ1-4
D gene: .
V gene: TRBV19
CDR3 length: 14
CDR3 protein: CASGRGGTNEKLFF
CDR3 DNA: TGTGCCAGTGGCCGGGGAGGGACCAATGAAAAACTGTTTTTT

clone size: .
J gene: TRBJ1-1
D gene: .
V gene: TRBV5-1
CDR3 length: 15
CDR3 protein: CASSARATGRTEAFF
CDR3 DNA: TGCGCCAGCAGCGCCCGGGCCACAGGGCGCACTGAAGCTTTCTTT

clone size: .
J gene: TRBJ2-7
D gene: TRBD1
V gene: TRBV6-4
CDR3 length: 14
CDR3 protein: CASSPDRGAYEQYF
CDR3 DNA: TGTGCCAGCAGTCCGGACAGGGGGGCCTACGAGCAGTACTTC

clone size: .
J gene: TRBJ2-2
D gene: .
V gene: TRBV30
CDR3 length: 13
CDR3 protein: CAWSLGQTGELFF
CDR3 DNA: TGTGCCTGGAGTCTCGGACAGACCGGGGAGCTGTTTTTT

clone size: .
J gene: TRBJ2-1
D gene: .
V gene: TRBV5-4
CDR3 length: 10
CDR3 protein: CASTRGEQFF
CDR3 DNA: TGTGCCAGCACCCGAGGTGAGCAGTTCTTC

clone size: .
J gene: TRBJ1-4
D gene: TRBD1
V gene: TRBV5-4
CDR3 length: 14
CDR3 protein: CASSFTGDGEKLFF
CDR3 DNA: TGTGCCAGCAGCTTCACAGGGGACGGGGAAAAACTGTTTTTT

clone size: once
J gene: TRBJ2-5
D gene: .
V gene: TRBV5-3
CDR3 length: 14
CDR3 protein: CASSLAGVRETQYF
CDR3 DNA: TGTGCCAGCAGCTTGGCCGGAGTAAGAGAGACCCAGTACTTC

clone size: once
J gene: TRBJ2-7
D gene: .
V gene: TRBV27
CDR3 length: 13
CDR3 protein: CAIGRDNSYEQYF
CDR3 DNA: TGTGCCATCGGCCGGGACAACTCCTACGAGCAGTACTTC

clone size: .
J gene: TRBJ2-7
D gene: .
V gene: TRBV2
CDR3 length: 14
CDR3 protein: CASSVYGQSHEQYF
CDR3 DNA: TGTGCCAGCAGTGTATACGGACAAAGCCACGAGCAGTACTTC

clone size: .
J gene: TRBJ2-7
D gene: TRBD1
V gene: TRBV7-2
CDR3 length: 15
CDR3 protein: CASSPRQGGSYEQYF
CDR3 DNA: TGTGCCAGCAGCCCCCGACAGGGGGGCTCCTACGAGCAGTACTTC

clone size: .
J gene: TRBJ2-5
D gene: .
V gene: TRBV7-2
CDR3 length: 13
CDR3 protein: CASSPTTGGTQYF
CDR3 DNA: TGTGCCAGCAGTCCTACCACGGGTGGGACCCAGTACTTC

clone size: .
J gene: TRBJ1-1
D gene: .
V gene: TRBV7-2
CDR3 length: 14
CDR3 protein: CASSYHGLNTEAFF
CDR3 DNA: TGTGCCAGCAGTTACCACGGACTGAACACTGAAGCTTTCTTT

clone size: .
J gene: TRBJ2-2
D gene: .
V gene: TRBV6-6
CDR3 length: 14
CDR3 protein: CASSYFLNTGELFF
CDR3 DNA: TGTGCCAGCAGTTACTTCCTAAACACCGGGGAGCTGTTTTTT

clone size: .
J gene: TRBJ1-1
D gene: .
V gene: TRBV10-3
CDR3 length: 13
CDR3 protein: CAIAQERAAEAFF
CDR3 DNA: TGTGCCATCGCCCAAGAGAGGGCCGCTGAAGCTTTCTTT

clone size: .
J gene: TRBJ2-1
D gene: .
V gene: TRBV10-1
CDR3 length: 16
CDR3 protein: CASSESGGRHYNEQFF
CDR3 DNA: TGCGCCAGCAGTGAGTCTGGAGGGAGACACTACAATGAGCAGTTCTTC

clone size: .
J gene: TRBJ2-5
D gene: .
V gene: TRBV10-3
CDR3 length: 14
CDR3 protein: CAISVGQNQETQYF
CDR3 DNA: TGTGCCATCAGTGTTGGACAAAACCAAGAGACCCAGTACTTC

clone size: .
J gene: TRBJ2-7
D gene: TRBD1
V gene: TRBV18
CDR3 length: 15
CDR3 protein: CASSPRQGSSYEQYF
CDR3 DNA: TGTGCCAGCTCACCACGACAGGGTAGCTCCTACGAGCAGTACTTC

clone size: .
J gene: TRBJ1-2
D gene: .
V gene: TRBV19
CDR3 length: 12
CDR3 protein: CASSSGRRGYTF
CDR3 DNA: TGTGCCAGTAGTTCCGGACGGAGAGGCTACACCTTC

clone size: .
J gene: TRBJ1-5
D gene: .
V gene: TRBV9
CDR3 length: 16
CDR3 protein: CASSATGTPSNQPQHF
CDR3 DNA: TGTGCCAGCAGCGCAACCGGGACACCTAGCAATCAGCCCCAGCATTTT

clone size: .
J gene: TRBJ2-1
D gene: .
V gene: TRBV5-4
CDR3 length: 15
CDR3 protein: CASSLDLVSYNEQFF
CDR3 DNA: TGTGCCAGCAGCTTGGACTTGGTCTCCTACAATGAGCAGTTCTTC

clone size: .
J gene: TRBJ1-1
D gene: .
V gene: TRBV7-2
CDR3 length: 14
CDR3 protein: CASSLSQGSTEAFF
CDR3 DNA: TGTGCCAGCAGCTTATCCCAGGGGAGCACTGAAGCTTTCTTT

clone size: .
J gene: TRBJ2-1
D gene: .
V gene: TRBV2
CDR3 length: 15
CDR3 protein: CASRGLGGLNNEQFF
CDR3 DNA: TGTGCCAGCAGAGGACTCGGAGGGTTGAACAATGAGCAGTTCTTC

clone size: .
J gene: TRBJ2-5
D gene: .
V gene: TRBV30
CDR3 length: 12
CDR3 protein: CAWSPGEETQYF
CDR3 DNA: TGTGCCTGGAGTCCGGGGGAAGAGACCCAGTACTTC

clone size: many
J gene: TRBJ2-2
D gene: .
V gene: TRBV7-9
CDR3 length: 11
CDR3 protein: CASSPTGELFF
CDR3 DNA: TGTGCCAGCAGCCCCACCGGGGAGCTGTTTTTT

clone size: .
J gene: TRBJ2-2
D gene: TRBD1
V gene: TRBV4-1
CDR3 length: 14
CDR3 protein: CASSQAGGAGELFF
CDR3 DNA: TGCGCCAGCAGCCAAGCAGGGGGCGCCGGGGAGCTGTTTTTT

clone size: once
J gene: TRBJ1-6
D gene: TRBD1
V gene: TRBV11-2
CDR3 length: 16
CDR3 protein: CASSLMGTATNSPLHF
CDR3 DNA: TGTGCCAGCAGCTTAATGGGGACAGCCACCAATTCACCCCTCCACTTT

clone size: .
J gene: TRBJ1-1
D gene: TRBD1
V gene: TRBV10-1
CDR3 length: 14
CDR3 protein: CASSMDRGLTEAFF
CDR3 DNA: TGCGCCAGCAGTATGGACAGGGGGCTGACGGAAGCTTTCTTT

clone size: .
J gene: TRBJ1-6
D gene: .
V gene: TRBV11-2
CDR3 length: 16
CDR3 protein: CASSFGGRTYNSPLHF
CDR3 DNA: TGTGCCAGCAGCTTTGGGGGGCGAACCTATAATTCACCCCTCCACTTT

clone size: .
J gene: TRBJ2-2
D gene: TRBD2
V gene: TRBV5-1
CDR3 length: 15
CDR3 protein: CASSSSSGEAGELFF
CDR3 DNA: TGCGCCAGCAGCTCCTCTAGCGGGGAGGCCGGGGAGCTGTTTTTT

clone size: .
J gene: TRBJ1-4
D gene: .
V gene: TRBV7-9
CDR3 length: 13
CDR3 protein: CASSLVGSEKLFF
CDR3 DNA: TGTGCCAGCAGCTTAGTGGGGAGCGAAAAACTGTTTTTT

clone size: .
J gene: TRBJ1-5
D gene: TRBD1
V gene: TRBV5-1
CDR3 length: 15
CDR3 protein: CASSPRGQGEQPQHF
CDR3 DNA: TGCGCCAGCAGCCCGAGGGGACAGGGGGAACAGCCCCAGCATTTT

clone size: .
J gene: TRBJ2-1
D gene: .
V gene: TRBV11-2
CDR3 length: 12
CDR3 protein: CASSPGANEQFF
CDR3 DNA: TGTGCCAGCAGCCCAGGGGCGAATGAGCAGTTCTTC

clone size: .
J gene: TRBJ1-1
D gene: .
V gene: TRBV27
CDR3 length: 14
CDR3 protein: CASSLGGRNTEAFF
CDR3 DNA: TGTGCCAGCAGTTTAGGCGGACGGAACACTGAAGCTTTCTTT

clone size: .
J gene: TRBJ1-1
D gene: .
V gene: TRBV28
CDR3 length: 13
CDR3 protein: CASSLQVRAEAFF
CDR3 DNA: TGTGCCAGCAGTCTACAGGTTAGGGCTGAAGCTTTCTTT

clone size: .
J gene: TRBJ1-4
D gene: TRBD1
V gene: TRBV6-1
CDR3 length: 13
CDR3 protein: CASATGSNEKLFF
CDR3 DNA: TGTGCCAGCGCGACAGGGAGTAATGAAAAACTGTTTTTT

clone size: .
J gene: TRBJ2-3
D gene: .
V gene: TRBV7-2
CDR3 length: 16
CDR3 protein: CASSLGPGAFTDTQYF
CDR3 DNA: TGTGCCAGCAGCTTAGGCCCGGGAGCGTTCACAGATACGCAGTATTTT

clone size: .
J gene: TRBJ2-7
D gene: TRBD1
V gene: TRBV5-1
CDR3 length: 14
CDR3 protein: CASSRTGHYYEQYF
CDR3 DNA: TGCGCCAGCAGCCGGACAGGCCACTACTACGAGCAGTACTTC

clone size: .
J gene: TRBJ2-7
D gene: .
V gene: TRBV28
CDR3 length: 14
CDR3 protein: CASITSARPYEQYF
CDR3 DNA: TGTGCCAGCATCACCTCCGCCCGCCCCTACGAGCAGTACTTC

clone size: .
J gene: TRBJ2-7
D gene: TRBD2
V gene: TRBV18
CDR3 length: 15
CDR3 protein: CASSPTAGTRRLQYF
CDR3 DNA: TGTGCCAGCTCACCAACAGCCGGGACTAGAAGGCTGCAGTACTTC

clone size: .
J gene: TRBJ2-7
D gene: .
V gene: TRBV6-1
CDR3 length: 13
CDR3 protein: CASRRDAAYEQYF
CDR3 DNA: TGTGCCAGCAGACGGGACGCCGCCTACGAGCAGTACTTC

clone size: .
J gene: TRBJ2-1
D gene: .
V gene: TRBV13
CDR3 length: 16
CDR3 protein: CASSSTTSKHYNEQFF
CDR3 DNA: TGTGCCAGCAGCTCAACGACTAGTAAACACTACAATGAGCAGTTCTTC